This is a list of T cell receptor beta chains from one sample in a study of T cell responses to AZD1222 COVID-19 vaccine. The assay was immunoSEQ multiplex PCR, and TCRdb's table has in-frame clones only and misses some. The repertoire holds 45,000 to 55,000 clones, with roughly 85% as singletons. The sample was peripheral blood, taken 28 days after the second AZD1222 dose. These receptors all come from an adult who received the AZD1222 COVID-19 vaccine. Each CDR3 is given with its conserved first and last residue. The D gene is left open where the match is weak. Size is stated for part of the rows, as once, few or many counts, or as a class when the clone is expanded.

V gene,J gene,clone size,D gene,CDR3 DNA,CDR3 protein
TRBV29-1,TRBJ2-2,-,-,TGCAGCGTTTCGCCACAGGCCGCCGGGGAGCTGTTTTTT,CSVSPQAAGELFF
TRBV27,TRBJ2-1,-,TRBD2,TGTGCCAGCAGTCGGACTAGCGGGAATCGGGCTGAGCAGTTCTTC,CASSRTSGNRAEQFF
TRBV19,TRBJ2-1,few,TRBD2,TGTGCCAGCGGACTAGCGGGAGTGGAAGAGCAGTTCTTC,CASGLAGVEEQFF
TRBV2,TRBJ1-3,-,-,TGTGCCAGCAGCCTGGGTTCTTTCTCTGGAAACACCATATATTTT,CASSLGSFSGNTIYF
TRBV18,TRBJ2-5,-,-,TGTGCCAGCTCACCAGAGTATGGGACCCAGTACTTC,CASSPEYGTQYF
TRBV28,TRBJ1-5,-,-,TGTGCCAGCAGGACGCCGAGTATCCTACATAGCAATCAGCCCCAGCATTTT,CASRTPSILHSNQPQHF
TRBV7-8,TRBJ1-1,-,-,TGTGCCAGCAGCCGGAGCGGGTGGGGGGACACTGAAGCTTTCTTT,CASSRSGWGDTEAFF
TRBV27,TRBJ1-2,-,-,TGTGCCAGCAGTTTTGACGGCTACACCTTC,CASSFDGYTF
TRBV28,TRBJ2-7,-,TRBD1,TGTGCCACCCACCCGGACAGGGTCTACGAGCAGTACTTC,CATHPDRVYEQYF
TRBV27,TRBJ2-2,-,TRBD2,TGTGCCAGCAGTCCCCGACTAGCAACCGGGGAGCTGTTTTTT,CASSPRLATGELFF
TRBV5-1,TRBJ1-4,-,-,TGCGCCAGCTCCGACCCGGGGAGGAGTAATGAAAAACTGTTTTTT,CASSDPGRSNEKLFF
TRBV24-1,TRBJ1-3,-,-,TGTGCCACCAGTGATGAGGGGTCCTCTGGAAACACCATATATTTT,CATSDEGSSGNTIYF
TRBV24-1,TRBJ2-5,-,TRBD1,TGTGCCACCAGTGGCTGGACAGGGGATAGCATAGAGACCCAGTACTTC,CATSGWTGDSIETQYF
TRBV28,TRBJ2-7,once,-,TGTGCCAGCAGTTATCACGAGCAGTACTTC,CASSYHEQYF
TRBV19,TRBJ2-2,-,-,TGTGCCAGTAGACCTCCGAGGGGGTTCACCGGGGAGCTGTTTTTT,CASRPPRGFTGELFF
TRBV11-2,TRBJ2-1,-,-,TGTGCCAGCAGCTTACGGGCGCAGTTCTTC,CASSLRAQFF
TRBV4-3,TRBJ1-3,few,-,TGCGCCAGCAGCCAAGACCCGGTCGTGAGCTCTGGAAACACCATATATTTT,CASSQDPVVSSGNTIYF
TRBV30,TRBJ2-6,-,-,TGTGCCTGGAGGAGGGGCAGGGCAACCTCTGGGGCCAACGTCCTGACTTTC,CAWRRGRATSGANVLTF
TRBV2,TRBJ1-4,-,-,TGTGCCAGCGCAGGGCTTTTAGGAGAAAAACTGTTTTTT,CASAGLLGEKLFF
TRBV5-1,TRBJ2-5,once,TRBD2,TGCGCCAGCAGCTTGGTAGCGGGAGCGCAAGAGACCCAGTACTTC,CASSLVAGAQETQYF
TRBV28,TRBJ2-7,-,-,TGTGCCAGCAGTAGTTACAGGCTTCCCTACGAGCAGTACTTC,CASSSYRLPYEQYF
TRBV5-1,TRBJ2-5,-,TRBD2,TGCGCCAGCAGCTTGGAGGGACTAGCGGCCTATTGGGAGACCCAGTACTTC,CASSLEGLAAYWETQYF
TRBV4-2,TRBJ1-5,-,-,TGTGCCAGCAGCCCGGACACTTTAAGCAATCAGCCCCAGCATTTT,CASSPDTLSNQPQHF
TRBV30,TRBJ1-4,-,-,TGTGCCTGGCGGGCAAAAGAAGGTGAAAAACTGTTTTTT,CAWRAKEGEKLFF
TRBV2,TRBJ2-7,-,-,TGTGCCAGCAGTCAAACAGGACGGATCCTCCCCGAGCAGTACTTC,CASSQTGRILPEQYF
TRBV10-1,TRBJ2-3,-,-,TGCGCCAGCAGTGGAAAGGGGGTTCGCGATACGCAGTATTTT,CASSGKGVRDTQYF
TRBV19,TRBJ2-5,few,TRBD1,TGTGCCAGTAGTATCCAAGACAGGGCAGAGACCCAGTACTTC,CASSIQDRAETQYF
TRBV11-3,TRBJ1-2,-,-,TGTGCCAGCAGCTTAGATGGGCAGGAATTTGCCTTC,CASSLDGQEFAF
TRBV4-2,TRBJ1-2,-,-,TGTGCCAGCAGCCAGGACTTCCGGACCTGGGGAAGTGATGGCTACACCTTC,CASSQDFRTWGSDGYTF
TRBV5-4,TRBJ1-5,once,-,TGTGCCAGCAGCGAAGACCCTTTAGGCAATCAGCCCCAGCATTTT,CASSEDPLGNQPQHF
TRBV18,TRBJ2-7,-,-,TGTGCCAGCTCCTCGACGTACTACGAGCAGTACTTC,CASSSTYYEQYF
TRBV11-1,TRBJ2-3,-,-,TGTGCCAGCAGCCCGCGGGGAGCGGCTAGCACAGATACGCAGTATTTT,CASSPRGAASTDTQYF
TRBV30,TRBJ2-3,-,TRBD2,TGTGCCTGGAGTAAACTAGCGGGAAGAGTAAGCACAGATACGCAGTATTTT,CAWSKLAGRVSTDTQYF
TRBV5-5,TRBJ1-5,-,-,TGTGCCAGCAGCTTGGGGGCAGGGTCGTCTCAGCCCCAGCATTTT,CASSLGAGSSQPQHF
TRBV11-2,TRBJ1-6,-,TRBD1,TGTGCCAGCAGCTCGCCGGGACAGGGATATAATTCACCCCTCCACTTT,CASSSPGQGYNSPLHF
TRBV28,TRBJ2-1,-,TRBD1,TGTGCCAGCAGTTCTGAACGACAGGGGTTGACCTACAATGAGCAGTTCTTC,CASSSERQGLTYNEQFF
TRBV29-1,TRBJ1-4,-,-,TGCAGCGTTGACGGGTGGGGGGGCGCTAATGAAAAACTGTTTTTT,CSVDGWGGANEKLFF
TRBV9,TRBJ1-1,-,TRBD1,TGTGCCAGCAGCGTAGTCCGACAGGGGGCGACTGAAGCTTTCTTT,CASSVVRQGATEAFF
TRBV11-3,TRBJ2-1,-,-,TGTGCCAGCAGCCCCCTATCTTACAATGAGCAGTTCTTC,CASSPLSYNEQFF
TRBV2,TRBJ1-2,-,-,TGTGCCAGCAGTTCAGGAGGCGCCTTCTATGGCTACACCTTC,CASSSGGAFYGYTF
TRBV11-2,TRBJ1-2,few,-,TGTGCCAGCAGCACGGACAGATTTAGCTATGGCTACACCTTC,CASSTDRFSYGYTF
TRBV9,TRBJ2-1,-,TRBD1,TGTGCCAGCAGCGGGGGACAGGGTAATAATGAGCAGTTCTTC,CASSGGQGNNEQFF
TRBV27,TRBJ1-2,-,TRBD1,TGTGCCAGCAGCACTGACAGGGGGTATGGCTACACCTTC,CASSTDRGYGYTF
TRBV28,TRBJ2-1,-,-,TGTGCCAGCAGTTTCTCCGGGCCCGAATTGATCGTAGGGCAGTTCTTC,CASSFSGPELIVGQFF
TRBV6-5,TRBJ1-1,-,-,TGTGCCAGCAGTTACTCCGTCCCAGTACTCACTGAAGCTTTCTTT,CASSYSVPVLTEAFF
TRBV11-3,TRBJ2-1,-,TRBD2,TGTGCCAGCAGCTTAGATGGCGGGGGGGGATACAATGAGCAGTTCTTC,CASSLDGGGGYNEQFF
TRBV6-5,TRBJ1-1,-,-,TGTGCCAGCATGAGGGGGAACACTGAAGCTTTCTTT,CASMRGNTEAFF
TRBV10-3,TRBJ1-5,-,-,TGTGCCATCCCCCAAAGTGGACCTCTCGCGGGTCAGCCCCAGCATTTT,CAIPQSGPLAGQPQHF
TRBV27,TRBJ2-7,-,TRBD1,TGTGCCAGCAGCATAGACAGGGGCTATACCTACGAGCAGTACTTC,CASSIDRGYTYEQYF
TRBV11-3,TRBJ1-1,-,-,TGTGCCAGCAGCCCAAGGACTGCGTCGGGGCGAAAGGCTGAAGCTTTCTTT,CASSPRTASGRKAEAFF
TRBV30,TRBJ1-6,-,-,TGTGCCTGGAACGCCAGGGTTGATTCACCCCTCCACTTT,CAWNARVDSPLHF
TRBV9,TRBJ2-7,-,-,TGTGCCAGTTCCGGGGCGGGTCCCTACGAGCAGTACTTC,CASSGAGPYEQYF
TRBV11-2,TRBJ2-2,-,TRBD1,TGTGCCAGCAGCCTCCGGGGACAGGGGGCTGGGAGGACCGGGGAGCTGTTTTTT,CASSLRGQGAGRTGELFF
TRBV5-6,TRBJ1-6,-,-,TGTGCCAGCAGCTTGGGGGTGCTAGATAATTCACCCCTCCACTTT,CASSLGVLDNSPLHF
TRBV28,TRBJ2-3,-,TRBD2,TGTGCCAGCAGTTCTTTCATAGCGGGTGGGATCGTTACGCAGTATTTT,CASSSFIAGGIVTQYF
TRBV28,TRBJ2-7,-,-,TGTGCCAGCAGTTTTTGGCCCATCCGGACAGCCTTAACCTACGAGCAGTACTTC,CASSFWPIRTALTYEQYF
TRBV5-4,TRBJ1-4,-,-,TGTGCCAGCAGCTTGGGGGCGAATGAAAAACTGTTTTTT,CASSLGANEKLFF
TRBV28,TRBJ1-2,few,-,TGTGCCAGCAGTTTAGTACAGGACTATGGCTACACCTTC,CASSLVQDYGYTF
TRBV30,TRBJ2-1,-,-,TGTGCCTGGGACCCCGGGACTTCCTACAATGAGCAGTTCTTC,CAWDPGTSYNEQFF
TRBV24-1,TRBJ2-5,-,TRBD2,TGTGCCACCAGCACCGGGACTAGCGGGAGGACGTACCAAGAGACCCAGTACTTC,CATSTGTSGRTYQETQYF